A single sample gave rise to the 30 T cell receptor beta chains below, sequenced in a study of blood T cell repertoires in COVID-19. Using immunoSEQ multiplex PCR, the repertoire was profiled, and TCRdb retains in-frame clones only, with some absent. The sample has a few hundred thousand clones; more than 65% are singletons. Sequencing used peripheral blood. These TCRs come from a woman in her 30s who had recovered from COVID-19.

The V and J genes are TRBV6-5 and TRBJ2-3; 7 nucleotides line up with TRBD2. The junction had 10 bases not matched to a gene; V was cut back by 11 bases and J by 2 bases. This CDR3 region has 14 residues. Germline V CDR1 and CDR2: MNHEY, SVGAGI. The CDR3 DNA reads as TGTGCCGCCGCCTGGGGGGGGGACACAGATACGCAGTATTTT. The encoded protein is CAAAWGGDTDTQYF.

CDR3 amino acids: CASSFGVAGGSYNEQFF. The DNA of the CDR3 is TGTGCCAGCAGCTTTGGGGTAGCGGGAGGGTCCTACAATGAGCAGTTCTTC. J is TRBJ2-1 and V is TRBV5-4, with TRBD2 matching 11 bases. CDR1 is SGHNT, CDR2 YYREEE, per germline (reference sequence). CDR3 length equals 17 residues. With V trimmed by 2 bases and J by 1 base, 5 bases remained unmatched.

A single count supports this clone. The chain couples TRBV24-1 to TRBJ1-6; a possible D gene is TRBD1 (5 bases). Germline CDR1 is KGHDR and CDR2 is SFDVKD. Trimming stripped 9 bases from V and 4 bases from J, with 12 bases between. This CDR3 contains 14 residues. Written as DNA, the CDR3 is TGTGCCACCCGGTGGGGCCGTTATAATTCACCCCTCCACTTT. As protein: CATRWGRYNSPLHF.

This sequence joins TRBV30 and TRBJ1-2; D remains unclear. This CDR3 has 13 residues. Germline CDR1 GTSNPN, CDR2 SVGIG (reference sequence). Trimming took 4 bases from V and 2 from J, leaving 11 bases between them. The CDR3, as DNA: TGTGCCTGGATGCCCCGGGTCAACTATGGCTACACCTTC. As protein: CAWMPRVNYGYTF.

The J gene is TRBJ1-1, the V gene TRBV6-5; D is unresolved. Trimming left V 11 bases short and J 5 bases short, with 18 bases between. This CDR3 region has 13 residues. Germline assignment: CDR1 MNHEY and CDR2 SVGAGI. CDR3 sequence reads: CAGREGFWTEAFF. Here the CDR3 DNA reads TGTGCCGGACGAGAGGGATTTTGGACTGAAGCTTTCTTT.

J is TRBJ1-2 and V is TRBV10-3; 8 bases match TRBD1. In germline, CDR1 is ENHRY, CDR2 SYGVKD. After removal of 4 bases from V and 4 bases from J, the junction contained 8 bases not matched to a gene. The CDR3 has 15 amino acids. CDR3 DNA sequence: TGTGCCATCAGTGCGACAGGGGAAGGAGTCTATGGCTACACCTTC. Its translation: CAISATGEGVYGYTF.

The V and J genes are TRBV30 and TRBJ1-4; 9 nucleotides agree with TRBD1. Trimming removed 3 bases from V and 5 bases from J; junction bases left unmatched: 4. CDR3 length: 14 residues. Germline V gene sequence: CDR1 GTSNPN, CDR2 SVGIG (reference sequence). The chain's CDR3 is CAWRLGQGNEKLFF. For the CDR3, the DNA is TGTGCCTGGAGATTAGGACAGGGGAATGAAAAACTGTTTTTT.

The genes are TRBV24-1 and TRBJ2-7; 8 positions match TRBD2. The CDR3 has 16 amino acids. J lost 2 bases, V lost 4 bases, and 9 bases had no gene match. Germline values: CDR1 KGHDR, CDR2 SFDVKD. The DNA of the CDR3 is TGTGCCACCAGTGAGATGGTAGCGGGAAAAACCTACGAGCAGTACTTC. It is translated as CATSEMVAGKTYEQYF.

V is TRBV16 and J is TRBJ2-3, with a weak D call TRBD2 (6 bases). The V end lost 4 bases, the J end lost 4 bases, and 15 bases lay between the germline ends. The CDR3 sequence is 15 residues long. Germline CDR1 and CDR2: KGHSY and FQNENV. Written as DNA, the CDR3 is TGTGCCAGCAGCCGGAACCGGGACTTATCAGATACGCAGTATTTT. This codes for CASSRNRDLSDTQYF.

This chain joins TRBV20-1 and TRBJ1-2; TRBD1 is a possible D gene (5 bases). The CDR3 runs to 11 residues. CDR1 and CDR2 from the germline V gene are DFQATT and SNEGSKA (reference sequence). The CDR3 spells CRADRVDGYTF. Here the CDR3 DNA reads TGCAGGGCAGACAGAGTAGACGGCTACACCTTC.

The V and J genes are TRBV5-6 and TRBJ2-3, with D perhaps matching TRBD1 (6 bases). V was cut by 4 bases and J by 4 bases, with 13 bases left in between. Germline V gene data show CDR1 as SGHDT and CDR2 as YYEEEE. This CDR3 has 14 residues. The CDR3 nucleotides read TGTGCCAGCAGCCTCCAGGGGAGCGCAGATACGCAGTATTTT. This encodes CASSLQGSADTQYF.

This clone has a handful of counts. The chain carries TRBV29-1 and TRBJ2-1, with unresolved D. The CDR3 contains 11 residues. Looked up from germline, CDR1 is SQVTM and CDR2 is ANQGSEA. Trimming stripped 3 bases from V and 10 bases from J, with 10 bases between. The CDR3 region has the DNA TGCAGCGTTGATTCTGGCCGCGAGCAGTTCTTC. This encodes CSVDSGREQFF.

The V call is TRBV29-1, the J call TRBJ1-2, with 8 bases matching TRBD1. Trimming cost V 6 bases and J 0 bases; bases outside gene matches: 15. CDR1 is SQVTM and CDR2 is ANQGSEA in the germline V gene. The CDR3 is 17 residues long. As DNA, the CDR3 is TGCAGCGTGAGGGGGCCCGGACAGGGCCATCCTAACTATGGCTACACCTTC. It translates to CSVRGPGQGHPNYGYTF.

The chain is built from TRBV11-2 and TRBJ1-6, with D possibly being TRBD1 (5 bases). V lost 0 bases and J lost 10, with 16 bases in between. Germline CDR1 is SGHAT and CDR2 is FQNNGV. The CDR3 has 16 amino acids. The CDR3 nucleotides are TGTGCCAGCAGCTTAGATAGTTCGGTGGGGCGCTCACCCCTCCACTTT. Translated, it gives CASSLDSSVGRSPLHF.

The chain uses TRBV9 and TRBJ2-5; 7 bases are shared with TRBD1. CDR3 length: 15 residues. Germline-derived CDR1 and CDR2 are SGDLS and YYNGEE. Losses at the gene ends were 4 bases for V and 5 bases for J; bases not matched to a gene: 11. Here the CDR3 DNA reads TGTGCCAGCAGCAAAACTCACAGGGGTGAGGAGACCCAGTACTTC. Translating gives CASSKTHRGEETQYF. Full variable domain (remainder filled in from reference TRBV9 and TRBJ2-5): DSGVTQTPKHLITATGQRVTLRCSPRSGDLSVYWYQQSLDQGLQFLIQYYNGEERAKGNILERFSAQQFPDLHSELNLSSLELGDSALYFCASSKTHRGEETQYFGPGTRLLVL.

The V call is TRBV5-5, the J call TRBJ2-1; TRBD2 might be the D (5 bases). V lost 0 bases to trimming and J lost 0 bases, with 13 bases between them. This CDR3 spans 17 amino acids. Germline CDR1 reads SGHKS; CDR2 reads YYEKEE (reference sequence). In DNA form, the CDR3 reads TGTGCCAGCAGCTTGGGGGCGGGCCTAAGCTCCTACAATGAGCAGTTCTTC. It specifies CASSLGAGLSSYNEQFF.

This rearrangement joins TRBV19 to TRBJ2-7; TRBD2 aligns across 7 bases. The CDR3 length is 13 residues. Germline assignment: CDR1 LNHDA and CDR2 SQIVND (reference sequence). V lost 5 bases, J lost 6 bases, and 7 bases stayed unmatched. The CDR3 reads CASSRGEWGEQYF. The CDR3 region has the DNA TGTGCCAGTAGTCGGGGGGAATGGGGCGAGCAGTACTTC.

This sequence joins TRBV12-3 or TRBV12-4 and TRBJ1-1, with D hard to call. Deletions cut 3 bases from V and 6 bases from J, with 5 bases between. The CDR3 covers 11 residues. CDR3 sequence reads: CASSFLAEAFF. Written as DNA, the CDR3 is TGTGCCAGCAGTTTTCTTGCTGAAGCTTTCTTT.

The J gene is TRBJ2-2, the V gene TRBV27, with TRBD1 as a possible D gene (5 bases). Germline-derived CDR1 and CDR2 are MNHEY and SMNVEV (reference sequence). CDR3 length: 13 amino acids. Trimming took off 11 bases at V and 4 bases at J, with 14 bases between the two ends. The CDR3 sequence: CAGGRRGTGELFF. CDR3 DNA: TGTGCCGGCGGACGAAGGGGCACCGGGGAGCTGTTTTTT.

The chain carries TRBV7-9 and TRBJ2-1, with D perhaps matching TRBD1 (6 bases). Germline-derived CDR1 and CDR2 are SEHNR and FQNEAQ (reference sequence). This CDR3 has 13 amino acids. The V end lost 4 bases, the J end lost 3 bases, and 7 bases lay between the germline ends. The CDR3 DNA follows: TGTGCCAGCAGCTCGGACAGCTACAATGAGCAGTTCTTC. This gives the protein CASSSDSYNEQFF.

This chain links TRBV7-2 with TRBJ2-7; TRBD2 agrees at 11 bases. Germline CDR1 SGHTA, CDR2 FQGNSA. V trimming: 4 bases; J trimming: 5 bases; junction bases outside the gene matches: 7. This CDR3 has 15 amino acids. CDR3 sequence reads: CASSSRLAGGNEQYF. The CDR3 region has the DNA TGTGCCAGCAGCTCCAGATTAGCGGGGGGGAACGAGCAGTACTTC.

There are a few counts of this clone. In DNA, the CDR3 is TGTGCCAGCAGCTTGGTCGAGGGGGATGTGGGCTACACCTTC. Its protein product is CASSLVEGDVGYTF. J is TRBJ1-2 and V is TRBV5-6, with TRBD1 as a possible D gene (6 bases). CDR1 and CDR2 (germline): SGHDT, YYEEEE. Trimming pared 0 bases from V and 8 bases from J, leaving 14 bases between. CDR3 length equals 14 residues. Using reference TRBV5-6 and TRBJ1-2 for the parts outside the CDR3, the full variable domain is DAGVTQSPTHLIKTRGQQVTLRCSPKSGHDTVSWYQQALGQGPQFIFQYYEEEERQRGNFPDRFSGHQFPNYSSELNVNALLLGDSALYLCASSLVEGDVGYTFGSGTRLTVV.

The V and J genes are TRBV28 and TRBJ2-7, with D possibly TRBD2 on 6 matching bases. V lost 3 bases, J lost 4 bases, and 13 bases lay in between. The CDR3 contains 14 residues. CDR1 is MDHEN, CDR2 SYDVKM, per germline. The CDR3 is CASSLGGSPYEQYF. CDR3 DNA sequence: TGTGCCAGCAGTTTGGGGGGTTCTCCTTACGAGCAGTACTTC.

This clone was counted once. This chain uses TRBV9 with TRBJ2-6; 8 bases fit TRBD1. Germline loops: CDR1 SGDLS, CDR2 YYNGEE. Trimming cost V 4 bases and J 1 base; bases outside gene matches: 13. The CDR3 is made up of 19 amino acids. This chain's CDR3 is CASSTPRDRRVSGANVLTF. The CDR3 nucleotides read TGTGCCAGCAGCACTCCCCGGGACAGGAGGGTGTCTGGGGCCAACGTCCTGACTTTC.

The chain recombines TRBV4-2 with TRBJ1-4, with D tentatively TRBD1 (6 bases). CDR1 is LGHNA, CDR2 YNFKEQ, per germline. The CDR3 is 16 residues long. V lost 2 bases and J 4 bases, leaving 14 bases between the germline ends. This CDR3 is CASSQSRQAFNEKLFF. In nucleotides, the CDR3 is TGTGCCAGCAGCCAATCCCGACAGGCCTTTAATGAAAAACTGTTTTTT.

The rearrangement joins TRBV7-9 to TRBJ2-3, with D perhaps TRBD1 (5 bases). Trimming took off 8 bases at V and 5 bases at J, with 17 bases between the two ends. CDR1 is SEHNR, CDR2 FQNEAQ, per germline (reference sequence). This CDR3 is built from 14 residues. The CDR3 nucleotides are TGTGCCAGCTCGGACATCATGGCGAGAGATACGCAGTATTTT. It translates to CASSDIMARDTQYF.

The chain uses TRBV6-5 and TRBJ2-7, with TRBD1 as a possible D gene (6 bases). Trimming removed 6 bases at V and 3 bases at J, with 15 bases between. The CDR3 sequence is 14 residues long. CDR1 MNHEY and CDR2 SVGAGI come from the germline V gene. The CDR3 loop reads CASRGAHGGYEQYF. The DNA of the CDR3 is TGTGCCAGCAGGGGGGCCCATGGGGGCTACGAGCAGTACTTC.

This clone came up once. This chain connects TRBV27 to TRBJ2-1, with TRBD2 matching 9 bases. Looked up from germline, CDR1 is MNHEY and CDR2 is SMNVEV (reference sequence). This CDR3 spans 14 amino acids. Trimming cost V 6 bases and J 8 bases; bases outside gene matches: 8. CDR3 bases: TGTGCCAGCAGGGGTAGCGGGAGTGGGTATGAGCAGTTCTTC. Protein product: CASRGSGSGYEQFF.

The chain is built from TRBV27 and TRBJ2-7; 7 bases map to TRBD2. Per germline, CDR1 MNHEY and CDR2 SMNVEV (reference sequence). The CDR3 has 15 residues. Trimming at V came to 3 bases and at J to 4 bases, leaving 9 bases not matched to a gene. The CDR3 coding sequence is TGTGCCAGCAGTTTCGGGACCTTCGGGAGGTACGAGCAGTACTTC. It codes for CASSFGTFGRYEQYF.

This clone has just a few counts. Other nucleotide sequences from this sample produce the same CDR3. The chain recombines TRBV9 with TRBJ2-7, with D perhaps TRBD2 (6 bases). The CDR3 runs to 14 residues. The germline V gene encodes CDR1 SGDLS and CDR2 YYNGEE. V lost 3 bases, J lost 7 bases, and 17 bases lay in between. The CDR3 is CASSARDLEGEQYF. CDR3 in DNA: TGTGCCAGCAGCGCCCGGGACTTAGAGGGGGAGCAGTACTTC.